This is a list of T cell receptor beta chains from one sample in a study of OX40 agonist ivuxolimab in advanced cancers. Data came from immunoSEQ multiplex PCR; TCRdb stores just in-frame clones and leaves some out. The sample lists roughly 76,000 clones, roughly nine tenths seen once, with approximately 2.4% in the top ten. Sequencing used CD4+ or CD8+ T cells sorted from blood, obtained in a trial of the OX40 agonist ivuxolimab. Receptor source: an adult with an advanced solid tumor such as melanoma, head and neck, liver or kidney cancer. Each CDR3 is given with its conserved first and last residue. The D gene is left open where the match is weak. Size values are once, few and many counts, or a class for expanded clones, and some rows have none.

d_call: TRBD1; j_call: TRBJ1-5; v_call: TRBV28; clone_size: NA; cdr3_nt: TGTGCCAGCAGTCTCCGGGACAGATCTTATAGCAATCAGCCCCAGCATTTT; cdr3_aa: CASSLRDRSYSNQPQHF
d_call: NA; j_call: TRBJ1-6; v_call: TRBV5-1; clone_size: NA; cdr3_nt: TGCGCCAGCAGCTTGGAGGTTCGGGGGAGCTCCTATAATTCACCCCTCCACTTT; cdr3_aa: CASSLEVRGSSYNSPLHF
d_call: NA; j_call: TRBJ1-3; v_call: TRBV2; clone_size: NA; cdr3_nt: TGTGCCAGCAGTGTCCCAGGCACCTCTGGAAACACCATATATTTT; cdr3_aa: CASSVPGTSGNTIYF
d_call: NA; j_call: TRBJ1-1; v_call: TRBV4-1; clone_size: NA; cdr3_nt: TGCGCCAGCAGCCTGTCACACTCCGCGGACACTGAAGCTTTCTTT; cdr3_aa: CASSLSHSADTEAFF
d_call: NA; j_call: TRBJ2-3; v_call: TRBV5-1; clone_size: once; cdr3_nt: TGCGCCAGCAGCCCGGAATTAACGGCTGCTACGCAGTATTTT; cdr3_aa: CASSPELTAATQYF
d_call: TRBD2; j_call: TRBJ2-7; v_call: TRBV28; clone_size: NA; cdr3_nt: TGTGCCAGCGGAGAGAGGGGCGGGAGTTCCTACGAGCAGTACTTC; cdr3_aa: CASGERGGSSYEQYF
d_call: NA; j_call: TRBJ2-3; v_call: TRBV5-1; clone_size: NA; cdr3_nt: TGCGCCAGCAGCCCCGGGGGCGCTGGGGATACGCAGTATTTT; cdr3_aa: CASSPGGAGDTQYF
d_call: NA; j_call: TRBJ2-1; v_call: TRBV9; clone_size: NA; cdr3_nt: TGTGCCAGCAGCTCGTGGGGGGTCCTGGGGAATGAGCAGTTCTTC; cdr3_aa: CASSSWGVLGNEQFF
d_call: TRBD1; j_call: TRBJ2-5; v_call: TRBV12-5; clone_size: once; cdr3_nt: TGTGCTAGTGGTTCCCGGGACAGGGCGGAGACCCAGTACTTC; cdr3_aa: CASGSRDRAETQYF
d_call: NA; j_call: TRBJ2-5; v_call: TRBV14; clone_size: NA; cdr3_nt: TGTGCCAGCAGCCAGGGCAAACAAGAGACCCAGTACTTC; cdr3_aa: CASSQGKQETQYF
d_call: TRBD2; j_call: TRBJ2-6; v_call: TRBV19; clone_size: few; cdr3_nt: TGTGCCAGTAGTATAACGGGACTAGCGGGAGCAACTGGGGCCAACGTCCTGACTTTC; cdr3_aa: CASSITGLAGATGANVLTF
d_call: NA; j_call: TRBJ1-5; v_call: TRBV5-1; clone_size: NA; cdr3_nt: TGCGCCAGCAGCGTAGATGGTGGCAATCAGCCCCAGCATTTT; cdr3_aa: CASSVDGGNQPQHF
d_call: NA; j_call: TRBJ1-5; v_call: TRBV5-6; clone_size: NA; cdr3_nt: TGTGCCAGCAGCTTGGCAGCACCAAATAGCAATCAGCCCCAGCATTTT; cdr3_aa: CASSLAAPNSNQPQHF
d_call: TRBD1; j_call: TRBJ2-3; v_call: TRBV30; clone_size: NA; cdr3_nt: TGTGCCTGGGGGACAGGTTTCACTGGTGGGCAGTATTTT; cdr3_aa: CAWGTGFTGGQYF
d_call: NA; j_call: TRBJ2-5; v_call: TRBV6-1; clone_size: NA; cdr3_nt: TGTGCCAGCAGGCCACCGGGACCCCAGGAGACCCAGTACTTC; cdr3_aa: CASRPPGPQETQYF
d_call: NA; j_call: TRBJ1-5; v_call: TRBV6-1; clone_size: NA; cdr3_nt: TGTGCCAGCAGTGAATTTGTTGGGAGCAATCAGCCCCAGCATTTT; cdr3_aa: CASSEFVGSNQPQHF
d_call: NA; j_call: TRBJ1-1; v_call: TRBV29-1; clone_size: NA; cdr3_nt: TGCAGCGTTGAAATGGGGGCCACTGAAGCTTTCTTT; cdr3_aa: CSVEMGATEAFF
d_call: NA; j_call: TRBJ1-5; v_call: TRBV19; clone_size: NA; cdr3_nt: TGTGCCAGTAGTATAGGACCGGCTAGCAATCAGCCCCAGCATTTT; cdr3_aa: CASSIGPASNQPQHF
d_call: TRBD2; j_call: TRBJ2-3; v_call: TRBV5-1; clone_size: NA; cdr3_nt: TGCGCCAGCAGCCTAGGACTAGCGGGCATGGGCGGATCGGTGGATACGCAGTATTTT; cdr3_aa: CASSLGLAGMGGSVDTQYF
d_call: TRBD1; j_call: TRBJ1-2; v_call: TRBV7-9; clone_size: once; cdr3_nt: TGTGCCAGCAGCTGGGGACAGGGGGCGAGCAACTATGGCTACACCTTC; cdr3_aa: CASSWGQGASNYGYTF
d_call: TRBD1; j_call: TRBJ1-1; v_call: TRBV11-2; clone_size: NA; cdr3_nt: TGTGCCAGCTCCCTCGGCAGGGGGATTAAGTTGAACACTGAAGCTTTCTTT; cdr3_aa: CASSLGRGIKLNTEAFF
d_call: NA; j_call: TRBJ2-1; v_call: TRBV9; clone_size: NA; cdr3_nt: TGTGCCAGCAGCGACTGGAGGGGCAGCCATGAGCAGTTCTTC; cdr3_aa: CASSDWRGSHEQFF
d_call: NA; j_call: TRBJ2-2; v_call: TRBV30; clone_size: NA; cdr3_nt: TGTGCCTGGAGGAGGTTTAACACCGGGGAGCTGTTTTTT; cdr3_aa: CAWRRFNTGELFF
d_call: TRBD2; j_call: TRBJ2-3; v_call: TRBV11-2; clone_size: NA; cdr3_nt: TGTGCCAGCAGCTCAGAGGCCCGGGGGGTGAGGACAGATACGCAGTATTTT; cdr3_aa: CASSSEARGVRTDTQYF
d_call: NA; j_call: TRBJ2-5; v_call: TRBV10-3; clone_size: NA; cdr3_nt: TGTGCCATCAGTGAACTCCAAGAGACCCAGTACTTC; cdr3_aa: CAISELQETQYF
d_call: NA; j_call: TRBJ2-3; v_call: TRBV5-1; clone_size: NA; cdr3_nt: TGCGCCAGCAGCTTGGGACAAGTCACAGATACGCAGTATTTT; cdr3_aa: CASSLGQVTDTQYF
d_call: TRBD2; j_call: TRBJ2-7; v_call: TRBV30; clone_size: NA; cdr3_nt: TGTGCCTGGAGGGGGACTAATAACGAGCAGTACTTC; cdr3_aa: CAWRGTNNEQYF
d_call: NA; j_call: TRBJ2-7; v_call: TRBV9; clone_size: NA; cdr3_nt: TGTGCCAGCAGCGTAGAGGTCGGAACTTACGAGCAGTACTTC; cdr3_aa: CASSVEVGTYEQYF
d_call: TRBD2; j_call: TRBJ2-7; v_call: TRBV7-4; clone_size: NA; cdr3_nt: TGTGCCAGCAGGGCCGGGGGGACTCCTGCCTACGAGCAGTACTTC; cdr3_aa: CASRAGGTPAYEQYF
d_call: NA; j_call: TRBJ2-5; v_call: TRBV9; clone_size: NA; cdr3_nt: TGTGCCAGCAGCGTAGATCGCGGCTCCAAAGAGACCCAGTACTTC; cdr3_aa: CASSVDRGSKETQYF